Below are 26 T cell receptor beta chains sequenced from a single sample in a study of beta chain features in type 1 diabetes. Their specific antigens are unknown. Study-wide results and limits: Patients with Type 1 diabetes showed moderately but significantly shorter TCRB CDR3s in all four CD4+ subsets.

The isolated RNA, all of it, was reverse transcribed, so expressed TCRB transcripts were what got sequenced. Sequencing was performed with immunoSEQ multiplex PCR; in TCRdb, only in-frame clones are kept and a portion is missing. Of hundreds of thousands of clones in the sample, over 10% were seen once. The sequenced material came from naive CD4+ T cells from blood. These receptor sequences come from a young man with type 1 diabetes.

The chain joins TRBV19 to TRBJ2-1; D is ambiguous. From germline, CDR1 is LNHDA and CDR2 SQIVND (reference sequence). The CDR3 loop spans 14 amino acids. V lost 3 bases to trimming and J lost 4 bases, with 10 bases between them. The CDR3 reads CASSIRVPYNEQFF. CDR3 sequence (DNA): TGTGCCAGTAGTATTCGGGTTCCTTACAATGAGCAGTTCTTC. Full variable domain (remainder filled in from reference TRBV19 and TRBJ2-1): DGGITQSPKYLFRKEGQNVTLSCEQNLNHDAMYWYRQDPGQGLRLIYYSQIVNDFQKGDIAEGYSVSREKKESFPLTVTSAQKNPTAFYLCASSIRVPYNEQFFGPGTRLTVL.

This clone was detected a few times. The J gene is TRBJ1-2, the V gene TRBV7-9, with 7 bases lining up with TRBD1. The junction had 6 bases not matched to a gene; V was cut back by 6 bases and J by 5 bases. This CDR3 contains 13 residues. Germline CDR1 reads SEHNR; CDR2 reads FQNEAQ (reference sequence). The CDR3 DNA reads as TGTGCCAGCAGAAGACAGGGTCCGTATGGCTACACCTTC. Translation gives CASRRQGPYGYTF.

This chain uses TRBV6-1 with TRBJ2-4; D is unresolved. Germline CDR1 and CDR2: MNHNS and SASEGT. V was shortened by 6 bases and J by 6 bases, with 15 bases between the two germline ends. There are 14 residues in the CDR3. The CDR3 here is CASRPDKKGNIQYF. The CDR3 nucleotides read TGTGCCAGCAGACCCGATAAGAAGGGAAACATTCAGTACTTC.

This clone came up a few times. The chain recombines TRBV4-1 with TRBJ1-5; D unresolved. The CDR3 spans 14 residues. Germline loops: CDR1 MGHRA, CDR2 YSYEKL. The V end was cut by 0 bases, the J end by 4 bases, with 7 bases between. CDR3 residues: CASSQDPRNQPQHF. The CDR3 nucleotides read TGCGCCAGCAGCCAAGACCCGAGAAATCAGCCCCAGCATTTT.

The chain joins TRBV7-9 to TRBJ2-3, with 10 bases that match TRBD2. Germline lookup yields CDR1 SEHNR and CDR2 FQNEAQ (reference sequence). After removal of 1 base from V and 3 bases from J, the junction contained 7 bases not matched to a gene. This CDR3 region has 17 residues. CDR3 nucleotide sequence: TGTGCCAGCAGCTTAGGGCTAGCGGGGGTTATGACAGATACGCAGTATTTT. Amino acids: CASSLGLAGVMTDTQYF. The whole variable domain, filled in from reference TRBV7-9 and TRBJ2-3, reads DTGVSQNPRHKITKRGQNVTFRCDPISEHNRLYWYRQTLGQGPEFLTYFQNEAQLEKSRLLSDRFSAERPKGSFSTLEIQRTEQGDSAMYLCASSLGLAGVMTDTQYFGPGTRLTVL.

CDR3 in DNA: TGTGCCAGCAGCTTCACACAGGGTGTCAGCTCAGATACGCAGTATTTT. This sequence encodes CASSFTQGVSSDTQYF. The chain has TRBV7-6 and TRBJ2-3, with TRBD1 as a possible D gene (6 bases). Germline V gene sequence: CDR1 SGHVS, CDR2 FNYEAQ. V lost 3 bases and J 4 bases, leaving 17 bases between the germline ends. This CDR3 is built from 16 residues.

The table lists this clone with a few counts. Other DNA variants within this sample encode the same CDR3. The chain uses TRBV20-1 and TRBJ1-1, with D possibly being TRBD1 (5 bases). Between the trimmed V and J ends, which lost 5 bases and 5 bases, there was a span of 9 bases. The germline V gene has CDR1 DFQATT and CDR2 SNEGSKA (reference sequence). The CDR3 runs 11 residues. The CDR3 DNA reads TGCAGTGCTCCGGGGGATACTGAAGCTTTCTTT. Its protein is CSAPGDTEAFF.

V gene TRBV11-2 combines with J gene TRBJ2-5; D is possibly TRBD1 (6 bases). Trimming removed 4 bases at V and 4 bases at J, with 10 bases between. This CDR3 contains 13 residues. Per germline, CDR1 SGHAT and CDR2 FQNNGV. Written as DNA, the CDR3 is TGTGCCAGCAGCTCCGGGACACGAGAGACCCAGTACTTC. Translated, it gives CASSSGTRETQYF.

The chain combines TRBV28 with TRBJ1-1; no clear D. Germline-derived CDR1 and CDR2 are MDHEN and SYDVKM. There are 13 residues in the CDR3. V lost 6 bases, J lost 0 bases, and 8 bases lay in between. CDR3 coding DNA: TGTGCCAGCAGCCGCGACTTGAACACTGAAGCTTTCTTT. This codes for CASSRDLNTEAFF.

This clone showed up just a few times. The CDR3 loop is CAWGPGTGRETQYF. CDR3 nucleotides: TGTGCCTGGGGTCCCGGGACAGGGAGGGAGACCCAGTACTTC. This rearrangement joins TRBV30 to TRBJ2-5, with 9 bases fitting TRBD1. Germline V gene lookup returns CDR1 GTSNPN and CDR2 SVGIG (reference sequence). J lost 5 bases, V lost 5 bases, and 9 bases had no gene match. The CDR3 spans 14 residues.

V and J are TRBV30 and TRBJ1-5; 7 bases map to TRBD1. CDR3 length: 17 amino acids. CDR1 and CDR2 from the germline V gene are GTSNPN and SVGIG (reference sequence). V shed 0 bases and J 2 bases; nucleotides not matched to a gene: 10. CDR3 nucleotides: TGTGCCTGGAGTGTACGTTTGGGACAGCGAGGCAATCAGCCCCAGCATTTT. It encodes CAWSVRLGQRGNQPQHF.

Details on this clone: The same CDR3 arises from other DNA sequences in this sample as well. The chain employs TRBV5-1 and TRBJ2-1; no definite D call. This CDR3 is 11 amino acids long. Trimming left V 6 bases short and J 5 bases short, with 6 bases between. CDR1 SGHRS and CDR2 YFSETQ come from the germline V gene. The CDR3: CASIQNNEQFF. CDR3 sequence (DNA): TGCGCCAGCATACAAAACAATGAGCAGTTCTTC.

This chain links TRBV4-1 with TRBJ2-3, with 11 positions matching TRBD2. Germline lookup yields CDR1 MGHRA and CDR2 YSYEKL. The junction had 12 bases not matched to a gene; V was cut back by 1 base and J by 3 bases. There are 19 residues in the CDR3. The CDR3 region has the DNA TGCGCCAGCAGCCAAGTCGTTTTAGCGGGGGGGCCTAGGACAGATACGCAGTATTTT. It codes for CASSQVVLAGGPRTDTQYF.

This clone came up a few times. The V call is TRBV2, the J call TRBJ1-1, with 8 bases that match TRBD1. J gave up 4 bases and V 6 bases, and 4 bases lay outside the gene matches. CDR3 length equals 13 residues. CDR1 and CDR2 from the germline V gene are SNHLY and FYNNEI. CDR3 nucleotide sequence: TGTGCCAGCAGCGACACAGGGGGCACTGAAGCTTTCTTT. Translation: CASSDTGGTEAFF.

This clone has a handful of counts. This chain links TRBV5-1 with TRBJ2-1; no firm D call. The germline V gene has CDR1 SGHRS and CDR2 YFSETQ. V lost 2 bases and J lost 7, with 16 bases in between. This CDR3 is built from 15 residues. CDR3 in amino acids: CASSFGGPTENEQFF. DNA of the CDR3: TGCGCCAGCAGCTTCGGTGGCCCCACCGAAAATGAGCAGTTCTTC.

This clone was picked up a small number of times. This rearrangement joins TRBV14 to TRBJ1-4, with no clear D. Per the germline V gene, CDR1 is SGHDN and CDR2 is FVKESK. The CDR3 extends over 15 amino acids. V shed 4 bases and J shed 5 bases, with 14 bases lying between them. CDR3 DNA sequence: TGTGCCAGCAGCCTCCGGGCCTCGGTAAATGAAAAACTGTTTTTT. Translation gives CASSLRASVNEKLFF.

In this sample, this clone turned up a few times. This CDR3 is also generated by other DNA sequences in the sample. The chain links TRBV30 to TRBJ2-3; perhaps TRBD2 as D (6 bases). This CDR3 spans 13 amino acids. Germline loops: CDR1 GTSNPN, CDR2 SVGIG (reference sequence). V lost 0 bases to trimming and J lost 5 bases, with 9 bases between them. DNA of the CDR3: TGTGCCTGGAGTGTACGGGGACTAGATACGCAGTATTTT. It codes for CAWSVRGLDTQYF.

This clone showed up just a few times. The chain carries TRBV28 and TRBJ1-2; 7 nucleotides align to TRBD1. With V trimmed by 6 bases and J by 6 bases, 7 bases remained unmatched. Germline CDR1 and CDR2: MDHEN and SYDVKM. This CDR3 has 13 residues. CDR3 bases: TGTGCCAGCAGGCAAGGACAGGAGGATGGCTACACCTTC. Translated, it gives CASRQGQEDGYTF.

V gene TRBV28 combines with J gene TRBJ1-2; perhaps TRBD1 as D (5 bases). Germline assignment: CDR1 MDHEN and CDR2 SYDVKM. Between the trimmed V and J ends, which lost 8 bases and 2 bases, there was a span of 9 bases. The CDR3 totals 12 residues. CDR3 nucleotide sequence: TGTGCCAGCGGTCGGGGCAACTATGGCTACACCTTC. Protein product: CASGRGNYGYTF.

This clone has just a few counts. The chain has TRBV18 and TRBJ1-2; D gene unclear. Germline V gives CDR1 KGHSH, CDR2 LQKENI. V was pared by 6 bases and J by 5 bases, with 13 bases between. There are 13 residues in the CDR3. The CDR3 loop is CASSPDGLYGYTF. CDR3 bases: TGTGCCAGCTCTCCGGACGGATTGTATGGCTACACCTTC.

The rearrangement uses TRBV9 and TRBJ2-1; D is unclear. Germline values: CDR1 SGDLS, CDR2 YYNGEE. CDR3 length: 14 residues. V shed 0 bases and J shed 6 bases, with 10 bases lying between them. Here the CDR3 DNA reads TGTGCCAGCAGCGTAGGTTCACAATCCAATGAGCAGTTCTTC. Protein sequence: CASSVGSQSNEQFF.

This clone was observed a few times. Other DNA sequences in this specimen translate into the identical CDR3. The chain joins TRBV2 to TRBJ1-2; 8 nucleotides line up with TRBD1. Germline-derived CDR1 and CDR2 are SNHLY and FYNNEI. CDR3 length: 13 residues. Trimming at V came to 6 bases and at J to 2 bases, leaving 2 bases not matched to a gene. The CDR3 DNA reads as TGTGCCAGCAGGGGACAGGCCAACTATGGCTACACCTTC. It yields the protein CASRGQANYGYTF.

The rearrangement uses TRBV16 and TRBJ2-1; 7 bases are shared with TRBD2. The germline V gene encodes CDR1 KGHSY and CDR2 FQNENV. Losses at the gene ends were 3 bases for V and 5 bases for J; bases not matched to a gene: 16. This CDR3 contains 18 residues. CDR3 region: CASSQPGLVSGMHNEQFF. As DNA, the CDR3 is TGTGCCAGCAGCCAGCCCGGACTAGTTTCCGGAATGCACAATGAGCAGTTCTTC. The full variable domain, rest sourced from reference TRBV16 and TRBJ2-1, is GEEVAQTPKHLVRGEGQKAKLYCAPIKGHSYVFWYQQVLKNEFKFLISFQNENVFDETGMPKERFSAKCLPNSPCSLEIQATKLEDSAVYFCASSQPGLVSGMHNEQFFGPGTRLTVL.

The sample holds one count of this clone. J is TRBJ1-2 and V is TRBV2; no clear D. The CDR3 loop spans 13 amino acids. Trimming stripped 1 base from V and 4 bases from J, with 7 bases between. CDR1 SNHLY and CDR2 FYNNEI come from the germline V gene. The chain's CDR3 is CASSEETSYGYTF. The DNA of the CDR3 is TGTGCCAGCAGTGAAGAGACAAGCTATGGCTACACCTTC.

The rearrangement uses TRBV6-1 and TRBJ2-5, with 11 bases lining up with TRBD2. Germline V gene sequence: CDR1 MNHNS, CDR2 SASEGT. V was pared by 10 bases and J by 4 bases, with 8 bases of the junction left unmatched. This CDR3 has 14 amino acids. For the CDR3, the DNA is TGTGCCACCCATAGCGGGGGGGCAGGAGAGACCCAGTACTTC. Amino acid sequence: CATHSGGAGETQYF.

The chain couples TRBV10-1 to TRBJ2-6; unclear D gene. Germline CDR1 reads WNHNN; CDR2 reads SYGVQD (reference sequence). The length of the CDR3 is 13 residues. V was shortened by 2 bases and J by 2 bases, with 1 base between the two germline ends. CDR3 in amino acids: CASSEAGANVLTF. In DNA, the CDR3 is TGCGCCAGCAGTGAGGCTGGGGCCAACGTCCTGACTTTC.